A single sample gave rise to the 4 T cell receptor beta chains below, sequenced in a study of blood T cells in healthy people across ages. A sample-barcoded 5' primer and a J-beta primer mix were used in a second PCR of roughly 7 to 11 cycles. Using its own MiXCR run on the 5' RACE reads, TCRdb lists one record per CDR3 protein. There are 700,000 to 800,000 distinct CDR3 sequences in the sample; approximately 39% occur only once, and 20% to 25% lies in the top ten. Material for sequencing was blood. All receptors derive from a woman aged 55-70 years in good health.

This clonotype appeared a few times. The CDR3 region has the DNA TGTGCCAGCAGCACCTATGACAGGGAAAATCGCGAGCAGTACTTC. As protein: CASSTYDRENREQYF. The chain joins TRBV11-2 to TRBJ2-7; the match to TRBD1 covers 7 bases. V shed 5 bases and J 6 bases; nucleotides not matched to a gene: 13. CDR3 length: 15 amino acids. Germline CDR1 and CDR2: SGHAT and FQNNGV. Full variable domain (remainder filled in from reference TRBV11-2 and TRBJ2-7): EAGVAQSPRYKIIEKRQSVAFWCNPISGHATLYWYQQILGQGPKLLIQFQNNGVVDDSQLPKDRFSAERLKGVDSTLKIQPAKLEDSAVYLCASSTYDRENREQYFGPGTRLTVT.

CDR3 sequence (DNA): TGTGCCATAGGGACGCGGCCCGATGAGCAGTTCTTC. Translation gives CAIGTRPDEQFF. The chain links TRBV7-7 to TRBJ2-1, with D possibly being TRBD1 or TRBD2 (5 bases each). Germline CDR1 SSHAT, CDR2 FNYEAQ (reference sequence). The V end was cut by 10 bases, the J end by 8 bases, with 15 bases between. CDR3 length equals 12 residues. The full variable domain, in which reference TRBV7-7 and TRBJ2-1 provide the parts outside the CDR3, is GAGVSQSPRYKVTKRGQDVTLRCDPISSHATLYWYQQALGQGPEFLTYFNYEAQPDKSGLPSDRFSAERPEGSISTLTIQRTEQRDSAMYRCAIGTRPDEQFFGPGTRLTVL.

The chain is built from TRBV11-2 and TRBJ2-7; maybe TRBD2 (5 bases). Germline V gene sequence: CDR1 SGHAT, CDR2 FQNNGV. The CDR3 covers 14 residues. V was trimmed by 5 bases and J by 3 bases, leaving 14 bases between them. The CDR3 bases are TGTGCCAGCAGCGGTAGGACGAGGGTCTACGAGCAGTACTTC. This encodes CASSGRTRVYEQYF.

Comments on this clonotype: A much larger clone sits a single nucleotide away, making a read error possible. The chain joins TRBV7-3 to TRBJ2-7; 7 bases match TRBD2. The germline V gene has CDR1 SGHTA and CDR2 FQGTGA. CDR3 size: 15 residues. V shed 2 bases and J 7 bases; nucleotides not matched to a gene: 11. CDR3 bases: TGTGCCAGCAGCTTAGATGGGGGGGGGTACAATGAGCAGTACTTC. Protein product: CASSLDGGGYNEQYF.